This T cell receptor (beta chain) was captured by sequencing in a study of lymphopenia after photon versus proton radiotherapy. Overall study results and limits: After the lymphocyte nadir, photon-treated repertoires showed oligoclonal expansion, especially of CD8+ Temra cells. Relative stability marked proton patients; photon patients lost diversity and naive cells. Survival link was tested only in deceased patients; proton benefit remains a possibility.

The table came from immunoSEQ multiplex PCR; TCRdb's copy has only in-frame clones and leaves some out. The data show more than 25,000 clones, with 85% to 90% seen just once and approximately 6.5% held by the top ten. V dropped 5 bases and J dropped 2 bases, with 17 bases sitting between them. The CDR3 length is 15 residues. The germline CDR1 and CDR2 sequences are SGHDT and YYEEEE. With respect to this clone: Its cognate antigen is unknown.

The source material was peripheral blood, sampled from a patient treated with photon-based radiotherapy. The chain employs TRBV5-6 and TRBJ2-7, with D unclear. The receptor was isolated from a woman between 45 and 60 years old with pancreatic cancer. In DNA form, the CDR3 reads TGTGCCAGCAGGTCCTTTAGGGAACCGACCTACGAGCAGTACTTC. This codes for CASRSFREPTYEQYF.